These 3 T cell receptor beta chains originate from one sample sequenced in a study of T cells in Graves' hyperthyroidism and ophthalmopathy. Amplification yielded TCR beta CDR3 regions, with RNA transcripts as the source. HTBI primers drove first-round RT-PCR of the TCR CDR3. TCRdb called the multiplex PCR reads again in MiXCR, with one record for every CDR3 protein. This table holds about 420,000 distinct CDR3 sequences, 15% to 19% found once. Material for sequencing was blood. All receptors derive from a woman under 30 with Graves' hyperthyroidism.

The chain couples TRBV7-9 to TRBJ2-7; tentatively, D is TRBD1 (5 bases). The V end was cut by 1 base, the J end by 3 bases, with 10 bases between. Germline lookup yields CDR1 SEHNR and CDR2 FQNEAQ (reference sequence). CDR3 length equals 14 residues. The CDR3 spells CASSLEGQRYEQYF. CDR3 DNA sequence: TGTGCCAGCAGCTTAGAAGGACAACGCTACGAGCAGTACTTC.

The CDR3 DNA follows: TGTGCCACCAGTGATTTAAGGGACAGGGGGCGTTACTTC. Its protein product is CATSDLRDRGRYF. This chain joins TRBV24-1 and TRBJ2-5; 12 nucleotides align to TRBD1. Germline CDR1 reads KGHDR; CDR2 reads SFDVKD. The CDR3 is 13 residues long. Trimming at V came to 1 base and at J to 14 bases, leaving 4 bases not matched to a gene.

The chain employs TRBV9 and TRBJ2-1, with 14 nucleotides matching TRBD2. Germline V gene data show CDR1 as SGDLS and CDR2 as YYNGEE. This CDR3 is 19 amino acids long. With V trimmed by 0 bases and J by 2 bases, 7 bases remained unmatched. DNA for the CDR3: TGTGCCAGCAGCGTAGGACTAGCGGGAGGGAGGGACGCCTACAATGAGCAGTTCTTC. Encoded protein: CASSVGLAGGRDAYNEQFF.